This is a list of T cell receptor beta chains from one sample in a study of blood T cells in healthy people across ages. One entry per CDR3 protein results from TCRdb running MiXCR on the 5' RACE reads. The sample has hundreds of thousands of distinct CDR3 sequences; more than 45% are singletons. The sequenced material came from blood. These receptors came from a man aged 25 to 45 in good health. Both conserved end residues are part of each CDR3. D genes are given only for firm matches. Size tells how often a clone was seen (once, few, many) or the class of an expanded clone, and some rows leave it out.

V	length	size	D	J	CDR3	DNA
TRBV6-1	13	NA	NA	TRBJ2-7	CASSEGRNYEQYF	TGTGCCAGCAGTGAGGGACGCAACTACGAGCAGTACTTC
TRBV20-1	16	few	TRBD1	TRBJ1-2	CSARGPGQGEFGGYTF	TGCAGTGCTAGGGGACCGGGACAGGGTGAATTTGGTGGCTACACCTTC
TRBV29-1	10	NA	NA	TRBJ2-1	CSVANNEQFF	TGCAGCGTTGCTAATAATGAGCAGTTCTTC
TRBV28	13	NA	TRBD2	TRBJ2-3	CAGGTSGTDTQYF	TGTGCCGGGGGGACTAGCGGCACAGATACGCAGTATTTT
TRBV4-3	13	NA	NA	TRBJ2-3	CASSQELGDTQYF	TGCGCCAGCAGCCAAGAACTCGGAGATACGCAGTATTTT
TRBV20-1	13	NA	TRBD1	TRBJ1-2	CRTGTGDNYGYTF	TGCAGAACTGGGACAGGGGATAACTATGGCTACACCTTC
TRBV20-1	14	NA	TRBD2	TRBJ2-7	CSAQSGLASYEQYF	TGCAGTGCTCAATCGGGACTAGCTAGCTACGAGCAGTACTTC
TRBV7-2	14	few	NA	TRBJ1-2	CASSLRGGNYGYTF	TGTGCCAGCAGCTTAAGGGGAGGGAACTATGGCTACACCTTC
TRBV28	14	few	TRBD1	TRBJ2-1	CASSLGTGWGEQFF	TGTGCCAGCAGTTTGGGGACAGGGTGGGGTGAGCAGTTCTTC
TRBV7-9	12	many	TRBD1	TRBJ2-7	CASSPGGYEQYF	TGTGCCAGCAGCCCAGGGGGCTACGAGCAGTACTTC
TRBV30	13	NA	NA	TRBJ2-7	CAWSGVGINEQYF	TGTGCCTGGAGTGGGGTGGGGATAAATGAGCAGTACTTC
TRBV20-1	16	NA	NA	TRBJ1-1	CSAPWAGRGSCTEAFF	TGCAGTGCTCCGTGGGCCGGGCGGGGGTCGTGCACTGAAGCTTTCTTT
TRBV19	13	few	NA	TRBJ2-7	CASSHLPGDEQYF	TGTGCCAGTAGCCACTTGCCTGGGGATGAGCAGTACTTC
TRBV3-1	18	NA	NA	TRBJ1-4	CASSQGTAGSSTNEKLFF	TGTGCCAGCAGCCAAGGGACGGCCGGGAGCTCAACTAATGAAAAACTGTTTTTT
TRBV7-9	17	NA	NA	TRBJ2-6	CASSLRGWNTGANVLTF	TGTGCCAGCAGCTTAAGGGGGTGGAACACTGGGGCCAACGTCCTGACTTTC
TRBV29-1	13	NA	TRBD1	TRBJ2-7	CSVTGGHSYEQYF	TGCAGCGTGACAGGGGGCCATTCCTACGAGCAGTACTTC
TRBV29-1	14	NA	TRBD2	TRBJ2-1	CSVGLAGATSEQFF	TGCAGCGTGGGGCTAGCGGGAGCCACTAGTGAGCAGTTCTTC
TRBV20-1	13	NA	NA	TRBJ1-4	CSARNATNEKLFF	TGCAGTGCTAGAAATGCAACTAATGAAAAACTGTTTTTT
TRBV7-2	15	NA	NA	TRBJ1-5	CASSLVWGGNQPQHF	TGTGCCAGCAGCTTAGTTTGGGGGGGCAATCAGCCCCAGCATTTT
TRBV13	14	NA	NA	TRBJ2-1	CASSLGRIYNEQFF	TGTGCCAGCAGCTTGGGGCGGATCTACAATGAGCAGTTCTTC
TRBV7-3	15	NA	TRBD2	TRBJ2-1	CASSLSGLAGSEQFF	TGTGCCAGCAGCCTGTCGGGACTAGCGGGAAGTGAGCAGTTCTTC
TRBV5-1	17	NA	TRBD1	TRBJ1-2	CASSLASGFGTGHGYTF	TGCGCCAGCAGCTTGGCCAGTGGTTTCGGGACAGGGCATGGCTACACCTTC
TRBV6-1	14	NA	TRBD1	TRBJ1-2	CASSDLGTGFGYTF	TGTGCCAGCAGTGATCTCGGGACAGGGTTCGGCTACACCTTC
TRBV10-3	10	NA	NA	TRBJ1-6	CAIGDSPLHF	TGTGCCATCGGGGATTCACCCCTCCACTTT
TRBV20-1	13	few	NA	TRBJ2-7	CSLRGREDYEQYF	TGCAGCCTGAGGGGTCGAGAGGACTACGAGCAGTACTTC
TRBV29-1	15	few	TRBD2	TRBJ2-7	CSVGKRESPLNEQYF	TGCAGCGTCGGAAAGCGGGAGAGCCCTCTGAACGAGCAGTACTTC
TRBV19	13	NA	NA	TRBJ2-3	CASSRVYGDTQYF	TGTGCCAGTAGTAGGGTCTACGGGGATACGCAGTATTTT
TRBV9	15	once	NA	TRBJ2-1	CASSVAGVSYNEQFF	TGTGCCAGCAGCGTAGCGGGAGTCTCGTACAATGAGCAGTTCTTC
TRBV18	18	many	NA	TRBJ1-2	CASSPVSALTYRIYGYTF	TGTGCCAGCTCACCAGTCTCGGCGCTCACGTATCGAATCTATGGCTACACCTTC
TRBV28	12	NA	NA	TRBJ1-4	CASPGVNEKLFF	TGTGCCAGTCCTGGGGTAAATGAAAAACTGTTTTTT
TRBV27	11	NA	NA	TRBJ2-5	CATGGFATQYF	TGTGCCACCGGAGGGTTCGCGACCCAGTACTTC
TRBV2	15	NA	NA	TRBJ1-5	CASSESGLYNQPQHF	TGTGCCAGCAGTGAAAGCGGGTTATACAATCAGCCCCAGCATTTT
TRBV2	15	NA	NA	TRBJ2-7	CASRAAVDGAYEQYF	TGTGCCAGCAGAGCCGCCGTGGACGGTGCCTACGAGCAGTACTTC
TRBV6-6	11	NA	NA	TRBJ2-1	CASSHTDEQFF	TGTGCCAGCAGTCACACAGATGAGCAGTTCTTC
TRBV28	14	NA	TRBD1	TRBJ1-2	CASSLRGRGRGYTF	TGTGCCAGCAGTTTAAGGGGCAGGGGGCGAGGCTACACCTTC
TRBV28	15	NA	TRBD2	TRBJ2-2	CASSPRTSGTGEPFF	TGTGCCAGCAGTCCCCGGACTAGCGGCACCGGGGAGCCGTTTTTT
TRBV2	14	NA	TRBD2	TRBJ2-5	CASQTSGGSETQYF	TGTGCCAGCCAAACTAGCGGGGGGTCGGAGACCCAGTACTTC
TRBV4-3	13	NA	NA	TRBJ2-1	CASSQSLPNEQFF	TGCGCCAGCAGCCAGTCTCTGCCCAATGAGCAGTTCTTC
TRBV4-1	17	NA	NA	TRBJ2-1	CASSQVRLGGSYNEQFF	TGCGCCAGCAGCCAAGTCCGGTTAGGGGGGTCCTACAATGAGCAGTTCTTC
TRBV20-1	16	few	TRBD2	TRBJ2-1	CSARDLGTSGYNEQFF	TGCAGTGCTAGAGATCTCGGGACTAGCGGCTACAATGAGCAGTTCTTC
TRBV7-2	14	NA	NA	TRBJ2-2	CASGKGSNTGELFF	TGTGCCAGCGGAAAAGGGTCGAACACCGGGGAGCTGTTTTTT